This T cell receptor beta chain was found in a study of shared clonotypes between healthy human individuals. Overall study: The study used three CD4 naive, three CD4 memory, two CD8 naive and one CD8 memory plate per donor. Whole-study results and caveats: Sequencing depth was expected to influence donor clonotype sharing.

V was cut by 11 bases and J by 4 bases, with 15 bases left in between. Looked up from germline, CDR1 is MNHNY and CDR2 is SVGAGI (reference sequence). The length of the CDR3 is 13 residues. Both subsets, CD45RA+ naive and CD45RA-negative memory, were split from the CD4+ cells. For this clone: The target antigen is unknown.

Authors' data handling: ImmunoSEQ supplied junction-only sequences lacking quality scores, so filtering was different. Here immunoSEQ multiplex PCR was the method, and the copy in TCRdb shows in-frame clones only, minus some. V and J calls and clone size follow that table, whereas D and trimming were derived from the DNA. The data show millions of clones, roughly nine tenths seen once. The source material was naive CD4+ T cells sorted from blood. Sample subset: CD45RA+ positively selected. The gene calls are TRBV6-6 and TRBJ1-5; D perhaps matches TRBD1 (6 bases). The receptor was isolated from a man younger than 35 in good health. Written as DNA, the CDR3 is TGTGCCGGGGGTGCGGGGGCAAATCAGCCCCAGCATTTT. Residues: CAGGAGANQPQHF.